The clone carrying this T cell receptor (beta chain) was found many times. Its cognate antigen is unknown. The sample comes from a study of T-cell reconstitution after alpha-beta-depleted transplantation in children. Unique molecular identifiers were built into the TCRbeta library. TCRdb reprocessed the PCR reads with MiXCR, giving one entry per CDR3 protein. The data contain about 300,000 distinct CDR3 sequences, just over 7.5% of them singletons. Findings of the study overall: From surviving recipient T cells and thymic progenitors came the high day-60 TCRbeta diversity observed in some patients. Fresh T-cell production supplied most of the T-cell counts and diversity seen one year after transplant. About two months after transplant, alpha-beta T cells reportedly came from several hundred expanded graft clones.

The trim removed 2 bases at V and 9 bases at J, leaving 9 bases unmatched. The CDR3 consists of 16 residues. The germline V gene encodes CDR1 MDHEN and CDR2 SYDVKM. The clonotype was recovered from a female patient aged 2 to 10 who had a stem cell transplant for Fanconi anemia, so the T cells may come from the graft donor. V is TRBV28 and J is TRBJ1-5, with TRBD1 identical over 11 bases. The material was peripheral blood, obtained 360 days after TCRalphabeta/CD19-depleted stem cell transplant. The CDR3 loop is CASSLGVGQGAWPQHF. The CDR3 region has the DNA TGTGCCAGCAGTTTAGGTGTCGGACAGGGGGCCTGGCCCCAGCATTTT.